The rows below give T cell receptor beta chains drawn from one sample of a study of T cell changes during pregnancy in multiple sclerosis. The assay was immunoSEQ multiplex PCR, and TCRdb's table has in-frame clones only and misses some. The table records tens of thousands of clones, around nine tenths of them present only once. This specimen consisted of peripheral blood, obtained in the first trimester of pregnancy. These receptors originate from a female donor in good health, enrolled as a control in a pregnancy study. Each CDR3 is given with its conserved first and last residue. D genes are given only for firm matches. Rows may omit the clone size; those that give it use once, few, many or a size class.

J: TRBJ2-2; V: TRBV7-9; size: -; D: TRBD1; CDR3: CASSSPSGTGSDTGELFF; DNA: TGTGCCAGCAGCTCGCCTTCCGGGACAGGGTCGGACACCGGGGAGCTGTTTTTT
J: TRBJ2-1; V: TRBV7-2; size: -; D: TRBD1; CDR3: CASRISRDRLYNEQFF; DNA: TGTGCCAGCAGGATTTCCCGGGACAGGTTATACAATGAGCAGTTCTTC
J: TRBJ1-5; V: TRBV5-6; size: -; D: TRBD1; CDR3: CASSYFTGGGQPQHF; DNA: TGTGCCAGCAGCTACTTTACAGGGGGCGGTCAGCCCCAGCATTTT
J: TRBJ2-1; V: TRBV6-1; size: once; D: TRBD1; CDR3: CASTHRDRGNEQFF; DNA: TGTGCCAGCACCCACCGGGACAGGGGGAATGAGCAGTTCTTC
J: TRBJ1-4; V: TRBV7-2; size: -; D: TRBD1; CDR3: CASSYRQGPEKLFF; DNA: TGTGCCAGCAGTTATAGACAGGGTCCTGAAAAACTGTTTTTT
J: TRBJ2-1; V: TRBV11-3; size: -; D: TRBD2; CDR3: CASSRTGGGYNEQFF; DNA: TGTGCCAGCAGCCGCACCGGGGGGGGATACAATGAGCAGTTCTTC
J: TRBJ2-3; V: TRBV7-7; size: -; D: -; CDR3: CASSLLSATDTQYF; DNA: TGTGCTAGCAGCTTATTGAGTGCTACAGATACGCAGTATTTT
J: TRBJ1-2; V: TRBV6-5; size: -; D: TRBD1; CDR3: CASSYGTGGGYGYTF; DNA: TGTGCCAGCAGTTACGGGACAGGGGGCGGATATGGCTACACCTTC
J: TRBJ1-4; V: TRBV28; size: -; D: -; CDR3: CASTAAVFNEKLFF; DNA: TGTGCCAGCACCGCCGCGGTATTTAATGAAAAACTGTTTTTT
J: TRBJ2-5; V: TRBV14; size: -; D: TRBD2; CDR3: CASSQDALVAGGHSVETQYF; DNA: TGTGCCAGCAGCCAAGATGCACTGGTAGCGGGGGGGCACTCAGTAGAGACCCAGTACTTC
J: TRBJ1-1; V: TRBV28; size: once; D: TRBD1; CDR3: CASSLPLLGQGTFF; DNA: TGTGCCAGCAGTCTCCCCTTACTGGGACAGGGCACTTTCTTT
J: TRBJ1-1; V: TRBV7-2; size: -; D: -; CDR3: CASSSAGQGTEAFF; DNA: TGTGCCAGCAGCTCCGCGGGGCAGGGCACTGAAGCTTTCTTT
J: TRBJ2-5; V: TRBV5-4; size: -; D: -; CDR3: CASSLGGQRPETQYF; DNA: TGTGCCAGCAGCTTGGGTGGACAGCGCCCGGAGACCCAGTACTTC
J: TRBJ2-2; V: TRBV9; size: -; D: TRBD1; CDR3: CASSETGARNTGELFF; DNA: TGTGCCAGCAGCGAAACAGGGGCGAGGAACACCGGGGAGCTGTTTTTT
J: TRBJ2-2; V: TRBV7-2; size: -; D: TRBD2; CDR3: CASSLAGGRYTGELFF; DNA: TGTGCCAGCAGCTTAGCGGGGGGGAGGTACACCGGGGAGCTGTTTTTT
J: TRBJ1-2; V: TRBV7-3; size: few; D: TRBD1; CDR3: CASSPSGTGGGYTF; DNA: TGTGCCAGCAGCCCCTCCGGGACAGGAGGGGGCTACACCTTC
J: TRBJ1-1; V: TRBV19; size: -; D: -; CDR3: CATSGRETWGKNTEAFF; DNA: TGTGCCACCTCCGGGAGGGAAACATGGGGAAAGAACACTGAAGCTTTCTTT
J: TRBJ2-5; V: TRBV4-3; size: -; D: TRBD2; CDR3: CASSQGMTSGSGETQYF; DNA: TGCGCCAGCAGCCAAGGCATGACTAGCGGGAGTGGAGAGACCCAGTACTTC
J: TRBJ1-2; V: TRBV7-8; size: -; D: -; CDR3: CASSLNPRSYTF; DNA: TGTGCCAGCAGCTTGAACCCGCGTAGCTACACCTTC
J: TRBJ2-5; V: TRBV6-5; size: -; D: -; CDR3: CASSSSEWETQYF; DNA: TGTGCCAGCAGCTCGAGCGAGTGGGAGACCCAGTACTTC
J: TRBJ2-3; V: TRBV4-1; size: -; D: -; CDR3: CASSLGLLQITDTQYF; DNA: TGCGCCAGCAGCCTTGGACTATTACAAATCACAGATACGCAGTATTTT
J: TRBJ1-2; V: TRBV7-2; size: -; D: TRBD1; CDR3: CASSFTQGLLLYGYTF; DNA: TGTGCCAGCAGCTTCACACAGGGGCTCCTTCTCTATGGCTACACCTTC
J: TRBJ2-2; V: TRBV18; size: -; D: TRBD2; CDR3: CASSPGTSGSTGELFF; DNA: TGTGCCAGCTCACCTGGGACTAGCGGGAGCACCGGGGAGCTGTTTTTT